Below, 18 T cell receptor beta chains from the same sample are listed, as sequenced in a study of T cell repertoires in cytomegalovirus infection. TCRdb fed the reads into MiXCR, producing one record per CDR3 protein. The sample includes 450,000 to 650,000 distinct CDR3 sequences, approximately 26% seen only once; the top ten take about 13%. Material: PBMCs. The receptors were sampled from a human donor in good health (CMV status not recorded). Some clones in this sample may be carry-over from other donors' samples.

This clonotype occurred a few times. The chain joins TRBV7-2 to TRBJ2-7, with D uncertain. The CDR3 contains 14 residues. The V and J ends lost 5 bases and 5 bases respectively, with 16 bases between them. CDR1 and CDR2 from the germline V gene are SGHTA and FQGNSA. The CDR3 loop is CASSHNARSNEQYF. The CDR3 DNA reads as TGTGCCAGCAGCCATAACGCCCGATCCAACGAGCAGTACTTC.

This clonotype was counted a single time. This chain uses TRBV11-3 with TRBJ1-4; D perhaps matches TRBD1 (5 bases). The CDR3 sequence is 14 residues long. Germline V gene data show CDR1 as SGHNT and CDR2 as YENEEA. V was clipped by 8 bases and J by 6 bases, with 16 bases between them. CDR3 nucleotides: TGTGCCAGCCCAGGAGGACAATTTTATGAAAAACTGTTTTTT. The encoded protein is CASPGGQFYEKLFF.

A few counts support this clonotype. V gene TRBV6-1 combines with J gene TRBJ2-2; 10 nucleotides match TRBD1. The CDR3 has 15 residues. Germline V gives CDR1 MNHNS, CDR2 SASEGT. Trimming removed 4 bases from V and 5 bases from J; junction bases left unmatched: 4. Here the CDR3 DNA reads TGTGCCAGCAGTGTGTGGACAGGGGGGACCGGGGAGCTGTTTTTT. This translates into CASSVWTGGTGELFF.

The gene calls are TRBV5-8 and TRBJ2-4; 11 bases are a match to TRBD2. Trimming removed 0 bases from V and 8 bases from J; junction bases left unmatched: 4. The CDR3 contains 15 residues. CDR1 and CDR2 (germline): SGHTS, YDEGEE. This CDR3 reads CASSLGSGRADIQYF. CDR3 DNA sequence: TGTGCCAGCAGCTTGGGTAGCGGGAGGGCCGACATTCAGTACTTC.

This clonotype was detected many times. CDR3 DNA: TGTGCCAGCAGCTTATGGAACACTGAAGCTTTCTTT. Translating gives CASSLWNTEAFF. The genes are TRBV7-8 and TRBJ1-1, with D unresolved. V was trimmed by 2 bases and J by 1 base, leaving 2 bases between them. The CDR3 length is 12 residues. The V gene's germline CDR1 is SGHVS and CDR2 FQNEAQ.

This clonotype was detected a few times. This rearrangement joins TRBV23-1 to TRBJ2-6, with D unclear. TRBV23-1 counts as an open reading frame of uncertain function. V gave up 2 bases and J gave up 0 bases, with 14 bases separating them. CDR3 length: 18 residues. CDR3 sequence reads: CASSQRTAVSSGANVLTF. CDR3 in DNA: TGCGCCAGCAGTCAAAGGACGGCCGTAAGCTCTGGGGCCAACGTCCTGACTTTC.

This clonotype is a singleton in its sample. The genes are TRBV7-9 and TRBJ1-2; D is unresolved. V was clipped by 2 bases and J by 3 bases, with 7 bases between them. The CDR3 is made up of 13 amino acids. CDR1 is SEHNR and CDR2 is FQNEAQ in the germline V gene (reference sequence). CDR3 sequence: CASSLRPYYGYTF. DNA of the CDR3: TGTGCCAGCAGCTTAAGGCCTTACTATGGCTACACCTTC.

V and J are TRBV24-1 and TRBJ2-1; D is perhaps TRBD2 (5 bases). The CDR3 runs to 15 residues. Trimming shortened V by 5 bases and J by 6 bases, and 16 bases separated the two germline ends. Germline CDR1 is KGHDR and CDR2 is SFDVKD. CDR3 bases: TGTGCCACCAGTGCTGGGCACCTCAGCGGCAATGAGCAGTTCTTC. Its translation is CATSAGHLSGNEQFF.

The chain joins TRBV7-6 to TRBJ2-3, with 9 bases identical to TRBD2. Germline CDR1 SGHVS, CDR2 FNYEAQ. The length of the CDR3 is 14 residues. V lost 4 bases and J lost 3; bases outside the gene matches: 2. CDR3 protein: CASSSSGNTDTQYF. The DNA for the CDR3 is TGTGCCAGCAGCTCTAGCGGGAATACAGATACGCAGTATTTT.

The gene calls are TRBV5-1 and TRBJ2-2; 7 bases align to TRBD1. Per the germline V gene, CDR1 is SGHRS and CDR2 is YFSETQ. Trimming cost V 5 bases and J 4 bases; bases outside gene matches: 2. The CDR3 has 13 amino acids. The DNA of the CDR3 is TGCGCCAGCAGTACAGGGGCCACCGGGGAGCTGTTTTTT. It translates to CASSTGATGELFF.

This clonotype was counted ten times or more. The V and J genes are TRBV6-2 or TRBV6-3 and TRBJ2-2, with 15 bases fitting TRBD2. The length of the CDR3 is 19 residues. Germline lookup yields CDR1 MNHEY and CDR2 SVGEGT. With 6 bases clipped from V and 3 bases from J, the junction kept 11 bases outside the gene matches. DNA for the CDR3: TGTGCCAGCAGCCCTACTCCTGGACTAGCGGGAGGGTACACCGGGGAGCTGTTTTTT. It encodes CASSPTPGLAGGYTGELFF.

This clonotype has just a few counts. V is TRBV12-5 and J is TRBJ1-4; D might be TRBD1 (6 bases). The CDR3 is 15 residues long. V shed 6 bases and J shed 7 bases, with 18 bases lying between them. Germline lookup yields CDR1 LGHNT and CDR2 FRNRAP. CDR3 amino acids: CASGYPGVSGEKLFF. The DNA of the CDR3 is TGTGCTAGTGGATACCCAGGGGTTTCAGGTGAAAAACTGTTTTTT.

This clonotype appeared a few times. The CDR3 nucleotides read TGTGCCGCCAGGGGGCAGAATTCCTACAATGAGCAGTTCTTC. This translates into CAARGQNSYNEQFF. The chain links TRBV2 to TRBJ2-1, with 8 bases that match TRBD1. Germline lookup yields CDR1 SNHLY and CDR2 FYNNEI. The CDR3 loop spans 14 amino acids. J gave up 1 base and V 11 bases, and 7 bases lay outside the gene matches.

The chain recombines TRBV6-2 or TRBV6-3 with TRBJ2-3; D may be TRBD2 (6 bases). Germline loops: CDR1 MNHEY, CDR2 SVGEGT. This CDR3 region has 16 residues. V was pared by 6 bases and J by 6 bases, with 22 bases between. CDR3 amino acids: CASSSVPGLPPDTQYF. CDR3 DNA: TGTGCCAGCAGCTCAGTCCCGGGACTGCCTCCGGATACGCAGTATTTT.

V and J are TRBV4-2 and TRBJ2-1; TRBD2 matches 12 bases. V dropped 4 bases and J dropped 8; count of bases not matched to a gene: 6. There are 15 residues in the CDR3. CDR1 is LGHNA and CDR2 is YNFKEQ in the germline V gene. CDR3 residues: CASSPTSGRNHEQFF. The CDR3 DNA follows: TGTGCCAGCAGCCCGACTAGCGGGAGAAACCATGAGCAGTTCTTC.

This chain uses TRBV25-1 with TRBJ2-7; 15 positions match TRBD2. After removal of 6 bases from V and 2 bases from J, the junction contained 2 bases not matched to a gene. CDR1 MGHDK and CDR2 SYGVNS come from the germline V gene. This CDR3 comprises 15 residues. The CDR3 DNA reads TGTGCCAGCAGGGGACTAGCGGGAGGTGCCTACGAGCAGTACTTC. Amino acids: CASRGLAGGAYEQYF.

This clonotype was detected many times. CDR3 DNA sequence: TGTGCCAGCAGACCTACAGGGGACGGTGAAAAACTGTTTTTT. This encodes CASRPTGDGEKLFF. This chain joins TRBV7-2 and TRBJ1-4; 7 bases match TRBD1. The J segment lost 7 bases and the V segment lost 6 bases, leaving 8 bases of the junction unmatched. The CDR3 runs 14 residues. In germline, CDR1 is SGHTA, CDR2 FQGNSA.

The rearrangement uses TRBV6-5 and TRBJ1-1, with TRBD1 as a possible D gene (6 bases). Per the germline V gene, CDR1 is MNHEY and CDR2 is SVGAGI. This CDR3 contains 17 residues. V was cut by 2 bases and J by 2 bases, with 18 bases left in between. The CDR3 sequence is CASSYQGRGGVNTEAFF. The DNA of the CDR3 is TGTGCCAGCAGTTACCAGGGAAGAGGGGGGGTTAACACTGAAGCTTTCTTT.